The next 17 T cell receptor beta chains were all read from a single sample in a study of T cells after posttransplantation cyclophosphamide. TCRdb's table, derived via immunoSEQ multiplex PCR, lists solely in-frame clones and lacks some. Of 7,000 or so clones listed, around 78% are singletons. The sample comprised memory CD4+ T cells sorted from blood. These receptors were collected from a woman aged 45-65 years in good health and a related stem cell transplant donor.

This clone has more than one count but fewer than ten. The chain combines TRBV6-5 with TRBJ2-7; a weak D match, TRBD2 (6 bases). V was pared by 4 bases and J by 5 bases, with 9 bases between. CDR1 and CDR2 from the germline V gene are MNHEY and SVGAGI. This CDR3 has 12 amino acids. The CDR3, as DNA: TGTGCCAGCAGTTCAACGGGAGACGAGCAGTACTTC. Translated: CASSSTGDEQYF.

This clone appeared a few times. The chain carries TRBV28 and TRBJ2-6, with D maybe TRBD1 (5 bases). Germline CDR1 reads MDHEN; CDR2 reads SYDVKM. Trimming took 1 base from V and 2 from J, leaving 18 bases between them. CDR3 length: 19 amino acids. The CDR3 reads CASSLSGLVVSAGANVLTF. The CDR3 DNA follows: TGTGCCAGCAGTTTATCAGGGTTGGTAGTCAGTGCTGGGGCCAACGTCCTGACTTTC.

This chain links TRBV19 with TRBJ2-5; 16 positions agree with TRBD2. The CDR3 length is 16 residues. V lost 5 bases and J lost 4; bases outside the gene matches: 4. Germline V gene sequence: CDR1 LNHDA, CDR2 SQIVND (reference sequence). The CDR3 DNA reads TGTGCCAGTAGTTTCGGGACTAGCGGGAGGGGAGAGACCCAGTACTTC. Translation: CASSFGTSGRGETQYF.

J is TRBJ1-5 and V is TRBV6-1, with a possible D match to TRBD1 (5 bases). CDR3 length: 13 amino acids. Germline CDR1 is MNHNS and CDR2 is SASEGT. In nucleotides, the CDR3 is TGTGCAGCCAGGGTATTTGGCAATCAGCCCCAGCATTTT. Amino acids: CAARVFGNQPQHF.

The gene calls are TRBV2 and TRBJ1-5; possibly TRBD1 for D (5 bases). This CDR3 is 15 amino acids long. Trimming pared 9 bases from V and 5 bases from J, leaving 20 bases between. Germline assignment: CDR1 SNHLY and CDR2 FYNNEI. The CDR3 spells CASGPGLGGDQPQHF. Here the CDR3 DNA reads TGTGCCAGTGGACCGGGACTTGGGGGGGATCAGCCCCAGCATTTT.

The gene calls are TRBV27 and TRBJ1-1; a weak D match, TRBD1 (6 bases). This CDR3 spans 14 amino acids. CDR1 and CDR2 from the germline V gene are MNHEY and SMNVEV (reference sequence). Trimming removed 2 bases at V and 1 base at J, with 8 bases between. CDR3 DNA: TGTGCCAGCAGTTTAGACAGGTCGAACACTGAAGCTTTCTTT. Translation: CASSLDRSNTEAFF.

The chain combines TRBV28 with TRBJ2-1; no definite D call. CDR1 MDHEN and CDR2 SYDVKM come from the germline V gene. V lost 4 bases and J lost 9, with 10 bases in between. The CDR3 totals 12 residues. CDR3 loop: CASSYEVSEQFF. The CDR3 DNA sequence: TGTGCCAGCAGTTACGAGGTTTCTGAGCAGTTCTTC.

The CDR3 region has the DNA TGTGCCAGTAGTTCCGCCAGATTTACGTATGGCTACACCTTC. Amino acid sequence: CASSSARFTYGYTF. The rearrangement joins TRBV19 to TRBJ1-2; D is undetermined. The CDR3 covers 14 residues. The germline gives CDR1 LNHDA, CDR2 SQIVND (reference sequence). V was shortened by 5 bases and J by 5 bases, with 15 bases between the two germline ends.

This chain links TRBV30 with TRBJ2-1; 10 nucleotides align to TRBD2. CDR3 length: 14 residues. Losses at the gene ends were 4 bases for V and 8 bases for J; bases not matched to a gene: 8. The germline V gene encodes CDR1 GTSNPN and CDR2 SVGIG (reference sequence). The CDR3 bases are TGTGCCTGGACCGAACTAGCGGGACCCGATGAGCAGTTCTTC. Translation: CAWTELAGPDEQFF.

The J gene is TRBJ2-7, the V gene TRBV9, with D tentatively TRBD2 (6 bases). V shed 4 bases and J shed 5 bases, with 19 bases lying between them. CDR3 length: 15 residues. CDR1 is SGDLS and CDR2 is YYNGEE in the germline V gene. The chain's CDR3 is CASSRQTGEWNEQYF. CDR3 DNA: TGTGCCAGCAGCCGACAAACGGGAGAATGGAACGAGCAGTACTTC.

This clone has just a few counts. The gene calls are TRBV20-1 and TRBJ2-2; D is unclear. The CDR3 contains 11 residues. Germline V gene data show CDR1 as DFQATT and CDR2 as SNEGSKA (reference sequence). The V and J ends lost 0 bases and 13 bases respectively, with 9 bases between them. CDR3 in amino acids: CSARDGQPLFF. DNA of the CDR3: TGCAGTGCTAGAGACGGTCAACCGCTGTTTTTT.

The chain uses TRBV9 and TRBJ2-1; weak D call: TRBD2 (6 bases). The CDR3 is made up of 14 amino acids. Germline V CDR1 and CDR2: SGDLS, YYNGEE. V lost 6 bases to trimming and J lost 6 bases, with 16 bases between them. The CDR3 DNA sequence: TGTGCCAGCACTCGGAGGGAGGTCGGCAATGAGCAGTTCTTC. Residues: CASTRREVGNEQFF.

In its sample, this clone ranks as large. The rearrangement joins TRBV28 to TRBJ1-5; D gene uncertain. The CDR3 is 12 residues long. Germline V CDR1 and CDR2: MDHEN, SYDVKM. V gave up 3 bases and J gave up 7 bases, with 7 bases separating them. The CDR3 bases are TGTGCCAGCAGTTTTGAGGTCCAGCCCCAGCATTTT. Its translation: CASSFEVQPQHF. Based on the CDR3 plus reference TRBV28 and TRBJ1-5, the full variable domain is DVKVTQSSRYLVKRTGEKVFLECVQDMDHENMFWYRQDPGLGLRLIYFSYDVKMKEKGDIPEGYSVSREKKERFSLILESASTNQTSMYLCASSFEVQPQHFGDGTRLSIL.

The chain employs TRBV9 and TRBJ2-1, with D perhaps TRBD2 (6 bases). The CDR3 is made up of 16 amino acids. V lost 2 bases and J lost 4, with 16 bases in between. Germline values: CDR1 SGDLS, CDR2 YYNGEE. CDR3 bases: TGTGCCAGCAGCGTCGGACTACCCAGGGAATACAATGAGCAGTTCTTC. As protein: CASSVGLPREYNEQFF.

This chain connects TRBV28 to TRBJ2-1, with D unresolved. Germline CDR1 is MDHEN and CDR2 is SYDVKM. The CDR3 spans 13 residues. V was trimmed by 2 bases and J by 6 bases, leaving 8 bases between them. DNA of the CDR3: TGTGCCAGCAGTTTAAGAATGGCCAATGAGCAGTTCTTC. Translation gives CASSLRMANEQFF.

V usage is TRBV6-6 and J usage is TRBJ2-5; maybe TRBD2 (5 bases). This CDR3 spans 13 amino acids. Germline CDR1 is MNHNY and CDR2 is SVGAGI (reference sequence). The V end lost 6 bases, the J end lost 4 bases, and 12 bases lay between the germline ends. CDR3 nucleotide sequence: TGTGCCAGCAGCCGCGGCCGGGGAGAGACCCAGTACTTC. This gives the protein CASSRGRGETQYF.

This chain joins TRBV11-2 and TRBJ1-1; 9 positions match TRBD1. This CDR3 is built from 13 residues. Losses at the gene ends were 4 bases for V and 3 bases for J; bases not matched to a gene: 0. Per the germline V gene, CDR1 is SGHAT and CDR2 is FQNNGV. The chain's CDR3 is CASSWDRDTEAFF. In nucleotides, the CDR3 is TGTGCCAGCAGCTGGGACAGGGACACTGAAGCTTTCTTT.